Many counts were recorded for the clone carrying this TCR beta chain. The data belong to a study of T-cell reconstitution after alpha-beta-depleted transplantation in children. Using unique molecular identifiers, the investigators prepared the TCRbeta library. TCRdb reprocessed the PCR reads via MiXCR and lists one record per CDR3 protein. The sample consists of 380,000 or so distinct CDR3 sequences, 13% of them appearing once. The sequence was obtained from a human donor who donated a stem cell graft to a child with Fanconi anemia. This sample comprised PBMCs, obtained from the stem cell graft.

As DNA, the CDR3 is TGCAGCGTATACAGGAACACTGAAGCTTTCTTT. As protein: CSVYRNTEAFF. The chain recombines TRBV29-1 with TRBJ1-1; no definite D call. The germline V gene encodes CDR1 SQVTM and CDR2 ANQGSEA. The CDR3 has 11 amino acids. Trimming removed 6 bases at V and 1 base at J, with 6 bases between.